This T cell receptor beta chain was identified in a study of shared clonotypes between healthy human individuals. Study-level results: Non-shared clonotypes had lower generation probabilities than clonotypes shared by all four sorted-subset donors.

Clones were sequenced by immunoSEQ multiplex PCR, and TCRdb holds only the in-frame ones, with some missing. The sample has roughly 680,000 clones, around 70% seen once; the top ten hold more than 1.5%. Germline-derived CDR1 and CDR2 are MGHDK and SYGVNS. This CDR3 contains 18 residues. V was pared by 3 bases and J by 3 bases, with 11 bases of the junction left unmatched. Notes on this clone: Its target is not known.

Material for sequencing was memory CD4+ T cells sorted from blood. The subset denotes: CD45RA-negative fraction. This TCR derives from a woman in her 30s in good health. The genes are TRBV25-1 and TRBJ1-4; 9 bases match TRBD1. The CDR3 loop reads CASSDFEQGARSNEKLFF. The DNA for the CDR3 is TGTGCCAGCAGTGATTTCGAACAGGGGGCGCGGTCTAATGAAAAACTGTTTTTT.